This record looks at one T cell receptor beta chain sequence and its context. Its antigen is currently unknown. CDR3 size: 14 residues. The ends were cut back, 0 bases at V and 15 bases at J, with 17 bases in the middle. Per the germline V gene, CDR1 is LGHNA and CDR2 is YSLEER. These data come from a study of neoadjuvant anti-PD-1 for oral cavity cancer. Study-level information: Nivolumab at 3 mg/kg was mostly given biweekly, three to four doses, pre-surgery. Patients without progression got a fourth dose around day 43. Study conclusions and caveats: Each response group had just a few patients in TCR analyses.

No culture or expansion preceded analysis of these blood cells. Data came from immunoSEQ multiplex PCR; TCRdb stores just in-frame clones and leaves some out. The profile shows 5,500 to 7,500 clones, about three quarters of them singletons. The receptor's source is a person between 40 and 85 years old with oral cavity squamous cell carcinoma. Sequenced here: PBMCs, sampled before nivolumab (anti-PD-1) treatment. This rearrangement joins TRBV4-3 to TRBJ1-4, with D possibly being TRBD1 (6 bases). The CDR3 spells CASSQDRGGAGVFF. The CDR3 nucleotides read TGCGCCAGCAGCCAAGATAGGGGGGGCGCGGGGGTGTTTTTT.